The next 10 T cell receptor beta chains were all read from a single sample in a study of T cells after yellow fever vaccination. TCRdb re-called the 5' RACE reads through MiXCR, storing one row per CDR3 protein. Of approximately 300,000 distinct CDR3 sequences in the sample, around 7% were seen once. The sequences come from PBMCs, collected 45 days after the first yellow fever vaccination. The receptors were gathered from a man aged 18-30 years who received the YFV17D yellow fever vaccine.

This clonotype was counted between two and nine times. The chain uses TRBV6-1 and TRBJ1-6, with D perhaps TRBD1 (5 bases). There are 13 residues in the CDR3. The germline gives CDR1 MNHNS, CDR2 SASEGT. The V gene lost 11 bases and the J gene lost 0 bases, with 8 bases spanning the gap. As DNA, the CDR3 is TGTGCCGGGGGGAGCTCCTATAATTCACCCCTCCACTTT. It codes for CAGGSSYNSPLHF.

The chain recombines TRBV19 with TRBJ2-1, with 7 bases aligning to TRBD2. This CDR3 has 15 residues. Germline lookup yields CDR1 LNHDA and CDR2 SQIVND (reference sequence). The V gene end was trimmed by 5 bases and the J gene end by 3 bases; junction bases not matched to a gene: 7. The CDR3 loop is CASSQARGDYNEQFF. CDR3 nucleotide sequence: TGTGCCAGTAGTCAGGCCCGGGGGGACTACAATGAGCAGTTCTTC.

This clonotype was detected a few times. The CDR3 is CSVGGFYGYTF. The DNA of the CDR3 is TGCAGTGTGGGGGGCTTCTATGGCTACACCTTC. The chain uses TRBV20-1 and TRBJ1-2, with D maybe TRBD1 (6 bases). The CDR3 length is 11 residues. Germline V gene data show CDR1 as DFQATT and CDR2 as SNEGSKA (reference sequence). Trimming pared 7 bases from V and 4 bases from J, leaving 10 bases between.

The rearrangement links TRBV28 to TRBJ2-2; D is ambiguous. CDR1 and CDR2 from the germline V gene are MDHEN and SYDVKM. V lost 8 bases to trimming and J lost 0 bases, with 10 bases between them. The CDR3 length is 14 residues. For the CDR3, the DNA is TGTGCCAGCTACGACCGCGCGAACACCGGGGAGCTGTTTTTT. Translation: CASYDRANTGELFF. Variable domain in full (rest from reference TRBV28 and TRBJ2-2): DVKVTQSSRYLVKRTGEKVFLECVQDMDHENMFWYRQDPGLGLRLIYFSYDVKMKEKGDIPEGYSVSREKKERFSLILESASTNQTSMYLCASYDRANTGELFFGEGSRLTVL.

In its sample, this clonotype was seen a few times. The chain uses TRBV7-2 and TRBJ1-1; 7 positions match TRBD1. CDR3 size: 15 residues. The germline V gene has CDR1 SGHTA and CDR2 FQGNSA. V lost 3 bases to trimming and J lost 1 base; unmatched junction nucleotides: 5. CDR3 DNA: TGTGCCAGCAGCTTCTACAGGGGTACGAACACTGAAGCTTTCTTT. Translation: CASSFYRGTNTEAFF. The variable domain in full, with the rest retrieved from reference TRBV7-2 and TRBJ1-1, is GAGVSQSPSNKVTEKGKDVELRCDPISGHTALYWYRQSLGQGLEFLIYFQGNSAPDKSGLPSDRFSAERTGGSVSTLTIQRTQQEDSAVYLCASSFYRGTNTEAFFGQGTRLTVV.

Many counts were recorded for this clonotype. The chain is built from TRBV20-1 and TRBJ1-1; TRBD1 matches at 7 bases. V gave up 0 bases and J gave up 3 bases; unmatched junction bases: 7. The germline V gene encodes CDR1 DFQATT and CDR2 SNEGSKA (reference sequence). The CDR3 covers 15 residues. This CDR3 is CSARDGETGDTEAFF. CDR3 nucleotide sequence: TGCAGTGCTAGAGATGGGGAAACAGGGGACACTGAAGCTTTCTTT.

This clonotype was seen only a few times. The V gene is TRBV7-2, the J gene TRBJ1-1; 7 bases align to TRBD1. Looked up from germline, CDR1 is SGHTA and CDR2 is FQGNSA. The CDR3 loop spans 13 amino acids. J lost 11 bases, V lost 2 bases, and 8 bases had no gene match. CDR3 amino acids: CASSLSRTGSAFF. The CDR3, as DNA: TGTGCCAGCAGCTTAAGTAGGACAGGCTCCGCTTTCTTT.

The sample holds a few counts of this clonotype. This sequence joins TRBV2 and TRBJ1-1; D uncertain. Per germline, CDR1 SNHLY and CDR2 FYNNEI. This CDR3 has 13 residues. The V end lost 7 bases, the J end lost 1 base, and 10 bases lay between the germline ends. The CDR3 DNA sequence: TGTGCCAGCAAGCCCGCGGGGAACACTGAAGCTTTCTTT. Protein: CASKPAGNTEAFF.

V and J are TRBV5-1 and TRBJ1-1; D is possibly TRBD1 (6 bases). V was shortened by 2 bases and J by 5 bases, with 13 bases between the two germline ends. This CDR3 spans 14 amino acids. Germline CDR1 reads SGHRS; CDR2 reads YFSETQ. The CDR3 loop reads CASSFEGGGTEAFF. The CDR3 nucleotides are TGCGCCAGCAGCTTTGAAGGGGGGGGGACTGAAGCTTTCTTT. Full variable domain (remainder filled in from reference TRBV5-1 and TRBJ1-1): KAGVTQTPRYLIKTRGQQVTLSCSPISGHRSVSWYQQTPGQGLQFLFEYFSETQRNKGNFPGRFSGRQFSNSRSEMNVSTLELGDSALYLCASSFEGGGTEAFFGQGTRLTVV.

The chain links TRBV12-3 or TRBV12-4 to TRBJ2-3; D unresolved. The CDR3 loop spans 13 amino acids. Trimming shortened V by 8 bases and J by 5 bases, and 14 bases separated the two germline ends. CDR3 sequence (DNA): TGTGCCAGCCTCCCCCAGATGAGAGATACGCAGTATTTT. Protein sequence: CASLPQMRDTQYF.